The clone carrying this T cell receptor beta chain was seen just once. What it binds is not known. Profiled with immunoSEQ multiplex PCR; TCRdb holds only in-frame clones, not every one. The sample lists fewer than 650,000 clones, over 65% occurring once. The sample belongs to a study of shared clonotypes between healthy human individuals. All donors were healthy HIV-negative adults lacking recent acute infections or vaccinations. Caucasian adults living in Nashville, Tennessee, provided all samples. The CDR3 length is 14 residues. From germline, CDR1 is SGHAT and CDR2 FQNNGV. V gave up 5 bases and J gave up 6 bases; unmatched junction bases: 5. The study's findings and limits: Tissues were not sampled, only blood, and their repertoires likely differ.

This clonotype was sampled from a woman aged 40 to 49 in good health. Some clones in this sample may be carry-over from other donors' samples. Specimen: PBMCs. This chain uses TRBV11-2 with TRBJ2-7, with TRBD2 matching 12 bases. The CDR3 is CASSPRTSGVEQYF. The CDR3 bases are TGTGCCAGCAGCCCACGGACTAGCGGGGTCGAGCAGTACTTC.